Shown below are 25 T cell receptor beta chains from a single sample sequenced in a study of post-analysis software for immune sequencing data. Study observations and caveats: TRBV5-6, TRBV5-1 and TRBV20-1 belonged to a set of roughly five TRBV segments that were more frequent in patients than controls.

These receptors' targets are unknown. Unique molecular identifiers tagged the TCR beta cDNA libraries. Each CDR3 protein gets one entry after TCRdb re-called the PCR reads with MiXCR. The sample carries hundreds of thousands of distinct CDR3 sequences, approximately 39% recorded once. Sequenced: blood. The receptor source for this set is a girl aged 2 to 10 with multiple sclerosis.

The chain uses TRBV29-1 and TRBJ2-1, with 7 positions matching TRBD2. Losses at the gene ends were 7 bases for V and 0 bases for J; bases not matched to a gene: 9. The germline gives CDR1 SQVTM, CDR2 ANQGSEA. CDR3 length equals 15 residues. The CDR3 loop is CSAPGGLGSYNEQFF. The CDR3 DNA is TGCAGCGCCCCAGGCGGACTAGGCTCCTACAATGAGCAGTTCTTC.

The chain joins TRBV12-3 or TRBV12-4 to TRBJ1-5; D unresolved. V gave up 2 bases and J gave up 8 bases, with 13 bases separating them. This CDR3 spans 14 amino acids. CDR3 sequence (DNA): TGTGCCAGCAGTTTAACAGCTAGCCGGGAGCCCCAGCATTTT. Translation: CASSLTASREPQHF.

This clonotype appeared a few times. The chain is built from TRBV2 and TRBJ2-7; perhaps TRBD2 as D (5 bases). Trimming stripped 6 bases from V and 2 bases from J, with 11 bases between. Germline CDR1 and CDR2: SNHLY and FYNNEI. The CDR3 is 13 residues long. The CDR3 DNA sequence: TGTGCCAGCAGGCCCAGCGGAACCTACGAGCAGTACTTC. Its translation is CASRPSGTYEQYF.

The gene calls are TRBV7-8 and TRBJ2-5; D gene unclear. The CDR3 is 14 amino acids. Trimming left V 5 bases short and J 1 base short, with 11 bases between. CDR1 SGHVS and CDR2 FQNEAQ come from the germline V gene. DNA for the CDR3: TGTGCCAGCAGCCGGCCGCCAGGCCAAGAGACCCAGTACTTC. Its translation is CASSRPPGQETQYF.

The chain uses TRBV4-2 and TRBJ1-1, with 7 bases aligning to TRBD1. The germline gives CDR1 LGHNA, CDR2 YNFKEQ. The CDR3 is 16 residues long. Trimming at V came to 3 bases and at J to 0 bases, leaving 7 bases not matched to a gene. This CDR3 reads CASSQGRGTVNTEAFF. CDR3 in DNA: TGTGCCAGCAGCCAGGGACGCGGGACAGTGAACACTGAAGCTTTCTTT.

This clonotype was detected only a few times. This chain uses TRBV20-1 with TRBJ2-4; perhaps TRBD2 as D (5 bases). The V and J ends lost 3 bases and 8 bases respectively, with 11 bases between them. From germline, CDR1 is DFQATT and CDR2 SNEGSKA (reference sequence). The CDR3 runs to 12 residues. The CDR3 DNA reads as TGCAGTGCTAGTTGGGAGTTGGACATTCAGTACTTC. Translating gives CSASWELDIQYF.

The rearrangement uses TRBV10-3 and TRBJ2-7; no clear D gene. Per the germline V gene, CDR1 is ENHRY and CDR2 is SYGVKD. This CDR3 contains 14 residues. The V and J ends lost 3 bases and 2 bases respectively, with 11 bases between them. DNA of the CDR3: TGTGCCATCAGTGATCAAGTGCGGCCCTACGAGCAGTACTTC. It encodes CAISDQVRPYEQYF.

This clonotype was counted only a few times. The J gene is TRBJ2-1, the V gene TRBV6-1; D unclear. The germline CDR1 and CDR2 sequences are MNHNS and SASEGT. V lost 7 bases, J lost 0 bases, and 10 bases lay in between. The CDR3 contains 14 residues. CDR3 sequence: CASTRFSSYNEQFF. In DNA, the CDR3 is TGTGCCAGCACTAGATTTAGCTCCTACAATGAGCAGTTCTTC.

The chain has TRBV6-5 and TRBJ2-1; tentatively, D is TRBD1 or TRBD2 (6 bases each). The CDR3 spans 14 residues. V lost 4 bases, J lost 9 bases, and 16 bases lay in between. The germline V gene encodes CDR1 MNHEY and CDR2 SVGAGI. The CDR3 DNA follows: TGTGCCAGCAGTTGGGGGCCCTTGGAGGGTGAGCAGTTCTTC. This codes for CASSWGPLEGEQFF.

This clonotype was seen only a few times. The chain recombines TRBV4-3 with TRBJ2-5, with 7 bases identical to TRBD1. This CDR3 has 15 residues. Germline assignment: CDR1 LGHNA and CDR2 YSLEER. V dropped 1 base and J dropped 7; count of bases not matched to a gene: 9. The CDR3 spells CASSQGQGGSGTQYF. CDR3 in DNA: TGCGCCAGCAGCCAAGGCCAAGGGGGCTCGGGGACCCAGTACTTC.

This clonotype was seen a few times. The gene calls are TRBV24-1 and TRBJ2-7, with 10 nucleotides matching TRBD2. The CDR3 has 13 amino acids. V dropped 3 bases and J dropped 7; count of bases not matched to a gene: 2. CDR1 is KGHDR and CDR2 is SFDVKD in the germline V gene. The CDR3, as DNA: TGTGCCACCAGTGATCTTAGCGGGAGGGAGCAGTACTTC. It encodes CATSDLSGREQYF.

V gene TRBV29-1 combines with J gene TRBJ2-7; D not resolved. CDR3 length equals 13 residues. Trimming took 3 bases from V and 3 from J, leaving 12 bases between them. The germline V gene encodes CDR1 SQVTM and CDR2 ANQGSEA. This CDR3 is CSVEISQSYEQYF. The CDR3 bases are TGCAGCGTTGAGATATCCCAGAGCTACGAGCAGTACTTC.

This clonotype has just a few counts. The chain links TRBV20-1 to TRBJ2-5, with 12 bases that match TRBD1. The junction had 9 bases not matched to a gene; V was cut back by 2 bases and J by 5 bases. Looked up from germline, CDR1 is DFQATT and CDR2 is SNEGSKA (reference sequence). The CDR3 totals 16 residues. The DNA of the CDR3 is TGCAGTGCTAGATACTGGGACAGGGGGCCGGGGGAGACCCAGTACTTC. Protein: CSARYWDRGPGETQYF.

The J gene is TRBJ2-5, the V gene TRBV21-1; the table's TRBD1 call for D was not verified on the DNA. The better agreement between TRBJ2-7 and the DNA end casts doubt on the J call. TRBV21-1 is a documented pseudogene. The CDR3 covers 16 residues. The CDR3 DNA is TGTGCCAGCAGCAAACGAAGGAGGACAGGGGAATACGAGCAGTACTTC. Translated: CASSKRRRTGEYEQYF.

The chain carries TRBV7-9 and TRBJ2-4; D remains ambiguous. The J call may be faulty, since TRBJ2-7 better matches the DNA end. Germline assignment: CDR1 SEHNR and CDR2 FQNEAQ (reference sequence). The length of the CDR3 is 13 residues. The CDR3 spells CASSLAQSYEQYF. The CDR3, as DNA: TGTGCCAGCAGCTTAGCGCAGTCTTACGAGCAGTACTTC.

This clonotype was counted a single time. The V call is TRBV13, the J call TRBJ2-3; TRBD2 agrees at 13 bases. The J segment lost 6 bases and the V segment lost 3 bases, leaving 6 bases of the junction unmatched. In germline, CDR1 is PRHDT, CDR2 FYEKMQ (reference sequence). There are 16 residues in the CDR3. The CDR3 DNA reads TGTGCCAGCAGCTTCCGACTAGCGGGAGGTCGCGATACGCAGTATTTT. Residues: CASSFRLAGGRDTQYF. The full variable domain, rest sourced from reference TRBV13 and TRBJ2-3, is AAGVIQSPRHLIKEKRETATLKCYPIPRHDTVYWYQQGPGQDPQFLISFYEKMQSDKGSIPDRFSAQQFSDYHSELNMSSLELGDSALYFCASSFRLAGGRDTQYFGPGTRLTVL.

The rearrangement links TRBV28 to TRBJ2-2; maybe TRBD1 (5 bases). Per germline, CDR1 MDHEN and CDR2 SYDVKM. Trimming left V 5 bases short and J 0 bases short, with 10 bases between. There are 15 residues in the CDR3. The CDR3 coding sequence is TGTGCCAGCAGTGACAGTGGATCGAACACCGGGGAGCTGTTTTTT. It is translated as CASSDSGSNTGELFF.

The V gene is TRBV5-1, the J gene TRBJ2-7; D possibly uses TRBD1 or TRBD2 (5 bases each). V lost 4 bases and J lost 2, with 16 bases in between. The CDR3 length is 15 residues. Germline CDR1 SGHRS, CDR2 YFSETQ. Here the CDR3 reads CASSLLDRSPYEQYF. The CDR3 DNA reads TGCGCCAGCAGCCTACTAGACAGAAGTCCCTACGAGCAGTACTTC.

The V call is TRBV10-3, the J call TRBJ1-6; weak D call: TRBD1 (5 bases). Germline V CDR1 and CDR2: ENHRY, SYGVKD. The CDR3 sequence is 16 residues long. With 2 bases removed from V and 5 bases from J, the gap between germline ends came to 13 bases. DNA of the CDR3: TGTGCCATCAGTGAGACAGGCCCGAATAATAATTCACCCCTCCACTTT. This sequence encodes CAISETGPNNNSPLHF.

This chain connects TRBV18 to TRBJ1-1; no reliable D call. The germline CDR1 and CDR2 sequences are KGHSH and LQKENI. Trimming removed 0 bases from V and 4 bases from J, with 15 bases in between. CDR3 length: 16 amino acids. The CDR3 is CASSPPAWQTRTEAFF. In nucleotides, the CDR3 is TGTGCCAGCTCACCACCGGCTTGGCAGACGCGCACTGAAGCTTTCTTT.

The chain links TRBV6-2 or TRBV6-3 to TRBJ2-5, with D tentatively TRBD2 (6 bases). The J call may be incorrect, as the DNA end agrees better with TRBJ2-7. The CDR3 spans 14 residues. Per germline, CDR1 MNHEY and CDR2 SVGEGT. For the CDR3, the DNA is TGTGCCAGCAAGCTAGCGTTCAGCTCCTACGAGCAGTACTTC. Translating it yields CASKLAFSSYEQYF.

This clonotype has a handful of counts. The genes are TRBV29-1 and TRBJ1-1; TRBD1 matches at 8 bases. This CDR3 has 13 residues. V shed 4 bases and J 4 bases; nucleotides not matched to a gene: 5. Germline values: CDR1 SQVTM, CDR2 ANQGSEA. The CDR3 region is CSVAGGRGTEAFF. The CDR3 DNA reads TGCAGCGTTGCAGGGGGCCGCGGCACTGAAGCTTTCTTT.

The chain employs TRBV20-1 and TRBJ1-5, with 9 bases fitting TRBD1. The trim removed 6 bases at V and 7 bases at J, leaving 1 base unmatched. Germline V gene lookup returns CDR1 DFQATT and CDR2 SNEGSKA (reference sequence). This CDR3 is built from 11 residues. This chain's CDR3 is CSAGTGQPQHF. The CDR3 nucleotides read TGCAGTGCGGGGACAGGGCAGCCCCAGCATTTT.

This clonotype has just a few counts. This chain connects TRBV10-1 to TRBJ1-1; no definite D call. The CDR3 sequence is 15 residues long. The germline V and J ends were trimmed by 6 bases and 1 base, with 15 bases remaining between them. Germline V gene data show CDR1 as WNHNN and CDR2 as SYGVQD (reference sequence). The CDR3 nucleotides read TGCGCCAGCAGCTGGTCCGGGTGGAGGAACACTGAAGCTTTCTTT. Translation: CASSWSGWRNTEAFF.

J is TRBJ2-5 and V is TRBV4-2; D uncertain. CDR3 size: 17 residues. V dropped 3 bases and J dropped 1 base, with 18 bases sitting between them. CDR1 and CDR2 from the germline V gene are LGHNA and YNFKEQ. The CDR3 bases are TGTGCCAGCAGCCAGGAGCCAGGACGCTCTCCCCAAGAGACCCAGTACTTC. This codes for CASSQEPGRSPQETQYF.